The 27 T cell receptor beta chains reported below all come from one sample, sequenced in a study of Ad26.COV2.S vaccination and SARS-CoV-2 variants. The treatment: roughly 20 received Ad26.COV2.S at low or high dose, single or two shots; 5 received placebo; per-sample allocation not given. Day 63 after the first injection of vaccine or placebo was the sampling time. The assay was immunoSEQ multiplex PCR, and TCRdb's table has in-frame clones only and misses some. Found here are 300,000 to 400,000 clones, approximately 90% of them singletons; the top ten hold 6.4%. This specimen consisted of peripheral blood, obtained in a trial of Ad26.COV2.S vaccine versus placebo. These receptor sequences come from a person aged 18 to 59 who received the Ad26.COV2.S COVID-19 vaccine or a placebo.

CDR3: CASSLAPGPGNTIYF. The CDR3 nucleotides are TGTGCCAGCAGCTTAGCTCCAGGGCCCGGAAACACCATATATTTT. The chain recombines TRBV11-2 with TRBJ1-3; TRBD1 is a possible D gene (5 bases). V lost 1 base to trimming and J lost 4 bases, with 11 bases between them. The CDR3 has 15 amino acids. Germline V lookup: CDR1 SGHAT, CDR2 FQNNGV. Variable domain in full (rest from reference TRBV11-2 and TRBJ1-3): EAGVAQSPRYKIIEKRQSVAFWCNPISGHATLYWYQQILGQGPKLLIQFQNNGVVDDSQLPKDRFSAERLKGVDSTLKIQPAKLEDSAVYLCASSLAPGPGNTIYFGEGSWLTVV.

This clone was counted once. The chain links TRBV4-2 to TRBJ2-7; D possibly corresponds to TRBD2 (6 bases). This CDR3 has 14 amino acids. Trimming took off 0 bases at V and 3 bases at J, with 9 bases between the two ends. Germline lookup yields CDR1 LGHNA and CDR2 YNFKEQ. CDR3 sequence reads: CASSQESGSYEQYF. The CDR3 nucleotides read TGTGCCAGCAGCCAAGAATCCGGGAGCTACGAGCAGTACTTC.

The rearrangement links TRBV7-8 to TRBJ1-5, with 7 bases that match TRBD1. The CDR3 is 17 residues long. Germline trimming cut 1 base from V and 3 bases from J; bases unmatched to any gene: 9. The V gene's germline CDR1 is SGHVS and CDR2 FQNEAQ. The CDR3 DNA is TGTGCCAGCAGCTTAGTTTCCAGGGGGACTTCCAATCAGCCCCAGCATTTT. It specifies CASSLVSRGTSNQPQHF.

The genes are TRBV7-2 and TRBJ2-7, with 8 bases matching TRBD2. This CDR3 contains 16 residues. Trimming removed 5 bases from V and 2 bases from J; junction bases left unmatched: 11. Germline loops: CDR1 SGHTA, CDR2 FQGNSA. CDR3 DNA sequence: TGTGCCAGCAGCCCTATGATGGCTAGCGGGCCCTACGAGCAGTACTTC. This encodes CASSPMMASGPYEQYF. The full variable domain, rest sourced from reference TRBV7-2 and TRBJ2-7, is GAGVSQSPSNKVTEKGKDVELRCDPISGHTALYWYRQSLGQGLEFLIYFQGNSAPDKSGLPSDRFSAERTGGSVSTLTIQRTQQEDSAVYLCASSPMMASGPYEQYFGPGTRLTVT.

The CDR3: CASSREDRGQSYEQYF. CDR3 in DNA: TGCGCCAGCAGCCGTGAGGACAGGGGTCAATCCTACGAGCAGTACTTC. The chain has TRBV4-3 and TRBJ2-7, with 9 bases matching TRBD1. The CDR3 totals 16 residues. With 4 bases clipped from V and 1 base from J, the junction kept 8 bases outside the gene matches. Germline V gene data show CDR1 as LGHNA and CDR2 as YSLEER.

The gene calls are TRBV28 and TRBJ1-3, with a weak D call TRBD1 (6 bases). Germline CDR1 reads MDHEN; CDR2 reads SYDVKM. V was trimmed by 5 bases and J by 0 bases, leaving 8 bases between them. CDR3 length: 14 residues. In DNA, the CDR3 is TGTGCCAGCAGTAGAGGGGGCTCTGGAAACACCATATATTTT. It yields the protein CASSRGGSGNTIYF.

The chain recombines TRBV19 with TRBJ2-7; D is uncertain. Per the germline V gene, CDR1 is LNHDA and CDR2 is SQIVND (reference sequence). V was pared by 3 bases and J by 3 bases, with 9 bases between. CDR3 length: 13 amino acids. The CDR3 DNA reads TGTGCCAGTAGTATGGCACGGTTCTACGAGCAGTACTTC. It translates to CASSMARFYEQYF. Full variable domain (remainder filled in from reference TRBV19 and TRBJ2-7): DGGITQSPKYLFRKEGQNVTLSCEQNLNHDAMYWYRQDPGQGLRLIYYSQIVNDFQKGDIAEGYSVSREKKESFPLTVTSAQKNPTAFYLCASSMARFYEQYFGPGTRLTVT.

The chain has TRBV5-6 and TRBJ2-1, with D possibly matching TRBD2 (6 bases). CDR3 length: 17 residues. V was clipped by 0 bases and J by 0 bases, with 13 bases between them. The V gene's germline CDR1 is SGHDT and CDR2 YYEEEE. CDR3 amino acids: CASSLEGRGLSYNEQFF. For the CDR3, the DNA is TGTGCCAGCAGCTTGGAAGGGCGGGGTCTCTCCTACAATGAGCAGTTCTTC.

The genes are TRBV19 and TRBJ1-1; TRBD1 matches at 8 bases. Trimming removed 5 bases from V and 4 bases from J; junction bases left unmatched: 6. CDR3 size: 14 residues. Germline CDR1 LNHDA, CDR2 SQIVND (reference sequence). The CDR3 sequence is CASSEGRGPTEAFF. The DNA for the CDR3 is TGTGCCAGTAGTGAGGGCAGGGGGCCCACTGAAGCTTTCTTT.

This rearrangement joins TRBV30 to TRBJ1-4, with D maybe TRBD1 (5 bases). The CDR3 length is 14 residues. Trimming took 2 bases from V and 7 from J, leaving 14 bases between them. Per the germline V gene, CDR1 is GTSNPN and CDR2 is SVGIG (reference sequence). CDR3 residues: CAWSSQGWGEKLFF. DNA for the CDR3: TGTGCCTGGAGTAGTCAGGGTTGGGGTGAAAAACTGTTTTTT.

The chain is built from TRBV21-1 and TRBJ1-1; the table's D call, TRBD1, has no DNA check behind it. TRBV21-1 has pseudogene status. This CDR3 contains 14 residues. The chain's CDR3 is CASSKKKGQIEAFF. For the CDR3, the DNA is TGTGCCAGCAGCAAAAAAAAGGGACAGATTGAAGCTTTCTTT.

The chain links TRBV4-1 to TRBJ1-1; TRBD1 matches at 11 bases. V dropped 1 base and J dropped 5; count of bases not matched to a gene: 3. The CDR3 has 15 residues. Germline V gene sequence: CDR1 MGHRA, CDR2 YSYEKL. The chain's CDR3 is CASSQGWDRGTEAFF. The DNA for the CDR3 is TGCGCCAGCAGCCAAGGTTGGGACAGGGGGACTGAAGCTTTCTTT.

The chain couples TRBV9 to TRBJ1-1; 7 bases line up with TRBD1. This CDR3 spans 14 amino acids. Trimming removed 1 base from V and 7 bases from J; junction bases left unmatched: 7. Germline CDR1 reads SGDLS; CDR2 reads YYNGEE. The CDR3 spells CASSVQGGLGEAFF. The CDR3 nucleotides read TGTGCCAGCAGCGTACAGGGGGGTCTGGGTGAAGCTTTCTTT.

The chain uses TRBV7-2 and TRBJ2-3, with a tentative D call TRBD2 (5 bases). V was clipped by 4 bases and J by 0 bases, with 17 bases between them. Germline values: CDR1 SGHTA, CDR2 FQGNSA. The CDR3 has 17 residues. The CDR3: CASSSRLEGSSTDTQYF. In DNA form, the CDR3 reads TGTGCCAGCAGCTCCCGCCTTGAGGGCTCTAGCACAGATACGCAGTATTTT.

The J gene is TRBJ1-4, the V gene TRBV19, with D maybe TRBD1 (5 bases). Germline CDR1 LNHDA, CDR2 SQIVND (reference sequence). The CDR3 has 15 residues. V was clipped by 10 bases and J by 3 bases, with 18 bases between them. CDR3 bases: TGTGCCACCTCCCAGTATGCGGGGCCTAATGAAAAACTGTTTTTT. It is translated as CATSQYAGPNEKLFF.

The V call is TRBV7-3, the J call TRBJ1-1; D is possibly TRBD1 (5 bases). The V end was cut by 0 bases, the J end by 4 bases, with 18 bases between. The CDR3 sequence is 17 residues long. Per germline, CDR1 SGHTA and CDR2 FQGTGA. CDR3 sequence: CASSLTSARGVGTEAFF. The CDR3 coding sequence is TGTGCCAGCAGCTTAACCTCTGCTCGGGGGGTGGGCACTGAAGCTTTCTTT.

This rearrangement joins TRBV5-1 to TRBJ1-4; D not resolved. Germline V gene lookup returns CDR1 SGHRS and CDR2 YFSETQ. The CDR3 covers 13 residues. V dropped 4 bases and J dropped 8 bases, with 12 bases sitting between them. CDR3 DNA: TGCGCCAGCAGCCTAGGTTCTGCGGAAAAACTGTTTTTT. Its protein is CASSLGSAEKLFF.

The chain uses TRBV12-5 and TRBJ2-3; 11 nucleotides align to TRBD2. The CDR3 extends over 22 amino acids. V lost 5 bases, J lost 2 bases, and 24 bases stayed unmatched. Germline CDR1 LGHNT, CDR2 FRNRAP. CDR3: CASGRVSGGARSPTLTTDTQYF. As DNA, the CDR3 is TGTGCTAGTGGTAGAGTTAGCGGGGGGGCCCGTTCACCGACCTTGACCACAGATACGCAGTATTTT.

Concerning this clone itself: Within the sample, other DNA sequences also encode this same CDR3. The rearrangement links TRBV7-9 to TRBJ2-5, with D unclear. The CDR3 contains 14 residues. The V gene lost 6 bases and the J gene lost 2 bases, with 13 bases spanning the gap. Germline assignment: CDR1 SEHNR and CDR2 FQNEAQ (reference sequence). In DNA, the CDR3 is TGTGCCAGCAGTCTGGTGGGTCGACAAGAGACCCAGTACTTC. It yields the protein CASSLVGRQETQYF.

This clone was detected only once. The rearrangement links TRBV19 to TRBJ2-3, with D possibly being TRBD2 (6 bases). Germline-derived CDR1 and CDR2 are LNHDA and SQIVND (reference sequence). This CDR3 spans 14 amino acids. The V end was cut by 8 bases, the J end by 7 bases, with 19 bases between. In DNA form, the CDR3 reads TGTGCCAGTGGGAGGAGCGGGCCAATCAATACGCAGTATTTT. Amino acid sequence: CASGRSGPINTQYF.

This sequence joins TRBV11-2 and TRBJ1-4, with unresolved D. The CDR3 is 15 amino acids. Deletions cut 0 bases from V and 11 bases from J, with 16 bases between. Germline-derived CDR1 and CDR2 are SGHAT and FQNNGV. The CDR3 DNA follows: TGTGCCAGCAGCTTAGATCCCGTAATAGCTGGCAAACTGTTTTTT. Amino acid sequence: CASSLDPVIAGKLFF.

This CDR3 reads CASSQAGGNTIYF. DNA of the CDR3: TGTGCCAGCAGCCAGGCCGGAGGAAACACCATATATTTT. The chain joins TRBV4-2 to TRBJ1-3; no firm D call. This CDR3 comprises 13 residues. Germline V gives CDR1 LGHNA, CDR2 YNFKEQ. V lost 3 bases, J lost 4 bases, and 7 bases lay in between.

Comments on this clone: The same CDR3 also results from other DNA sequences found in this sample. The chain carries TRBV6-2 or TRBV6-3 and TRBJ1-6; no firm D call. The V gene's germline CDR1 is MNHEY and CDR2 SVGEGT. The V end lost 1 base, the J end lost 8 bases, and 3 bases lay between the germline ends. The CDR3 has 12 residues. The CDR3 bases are TGTGCCAGCAGTTACTACTATTCACCCCTCCACTTT. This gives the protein CASSYYYSPLHF.

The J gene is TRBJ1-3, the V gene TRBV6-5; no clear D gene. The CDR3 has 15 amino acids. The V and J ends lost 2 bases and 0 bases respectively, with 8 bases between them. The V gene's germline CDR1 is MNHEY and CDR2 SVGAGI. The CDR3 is CASSYEQSSGNTIYF. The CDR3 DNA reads TGTGCCAGCAGTTACGAACAGAGCTCTGGAAACACCATATATTTT.

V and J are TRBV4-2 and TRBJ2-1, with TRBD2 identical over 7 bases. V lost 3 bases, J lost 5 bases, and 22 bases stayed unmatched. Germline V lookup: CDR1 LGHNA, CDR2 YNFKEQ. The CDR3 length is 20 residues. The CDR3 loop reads CASSQGGSTTGLNRDNEQFF. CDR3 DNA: TGTGCCAGCAGCCAGGGGGGATCCACGACGGGACTAAACCGTGACAATGAGCAGTTCTTC.

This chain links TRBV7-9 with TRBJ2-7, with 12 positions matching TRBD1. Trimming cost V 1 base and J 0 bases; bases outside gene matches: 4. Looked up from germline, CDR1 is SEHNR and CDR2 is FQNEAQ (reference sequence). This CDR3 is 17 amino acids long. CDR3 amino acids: CASSLDPGQGASYEQYF. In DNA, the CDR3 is TGTGCCAGCAGCTTAGACCCGGGACAGGGGGCCTCCTACGAGCAGTACTTC.

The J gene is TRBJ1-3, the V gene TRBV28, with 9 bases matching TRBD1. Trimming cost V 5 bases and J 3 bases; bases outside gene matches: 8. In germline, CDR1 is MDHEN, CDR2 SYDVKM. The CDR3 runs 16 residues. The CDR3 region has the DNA TGTGCCAGCAGTCCTGGGGGGGGACAGGGTGGAAACACCATATATTTT. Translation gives CASSPGGGQGGNTIYF.